This is a list of T cell receptor beta chains from one sample in a study of blood T cell repertoires in COVID-19. Clones were sequenced by immunoSEQ multiplex PCR, and TCRdb holds only the in-frame ones, with some missing. The repertoire holds 140,000 or so clones, with 70% to 90% as singletons. Sequencing input: peripheral blood. The source is a human donor in a cohort sampled during active COVID-19. The CDR3 runs from the conserved cysteine through the conserved F or W. Each record gives: D gene, clone size, V gene, J gene, CDR3 DNA, CDR3 protein. D genes are given only for firm matches. Clone size is stated in some rows and not others, as once, few, many or a class when expanded.

TRBD2,-,TRBV23-1,TRBJ2-7,TGCGCCAGCAGTCAATCGGACGCGGGAGTGGGGTTTTACGAGCAGTACTTC,CASSQSDAGVGFYEQYF
TRBD1,-,TRBV18,TRBJ1-1,TGTGCCAGCTCAGAGGGGGCCTCAGGAGGCACTGAAGCTTTCTTT,CASSEGASGGTEAFF
-,-,TRBV10-3,TRBJ2-3,TGTGCCATCAGGGTTACAGGGAGAGGCACAGATACGCAGTATTTT,CAIRVTGRGTDTQYF
TRBD1,-,TRBV4-2,TRBJ1-4,TGTGCCAGCAGCCAACCACAGGGGGCGATTGAAAAACTGTTTTTT,CASSQPQGAIEKLFF
-,-,TRBV27,TRBJ2-3,TGTGCCAGCAGTTTATCTGGCAGACTCACAGATACGCAGTATTTT,CASSLSGRLTDTQYF
TRBD2,-,TRBV7-2,TRBJ2-7,TGTGCCAGCAGCTTAGTGCAGCGGGAGCTCGAGCAGTACTTC,CASSLVQRELEQYF
TRBD1,-,TRBV5-1,TRBJ1-6,TGCGCCAGCAGCCCGGGAATTAGACAGGGGGAGGGATCACCCCTCCACTTT,CASSPGIRQGEGSPLHF
-,-,TRBV7-8,TRBJ2-7,TGTGCCAGCAGCTTAAACAGGGGACTCTACGAGCAGTACTTC,CASSLNRGLYEQYF
TRBD1,-,TRBV27,TRBJ1-5,TGTGCCAGCAGTTTGGGACAGGGCGGCAATCAGCCCCAGCATTTT,CASSLGQGGNQPQHF
TRBD1,many,TRBV7-9,TRBJ1-1,TGTGCCAGCAGCTTAAAGGCAGGGGGGACCACTGAAGCTTTCTTT,CASSLKAGGTTEAFF
-,-,TRBV7-3,TRBJ1-2,TGTGCCAGCAGCTTAGACCACAGCTTACAGGGCTACACCTTC,CASSLDHSLQGYTF
TRBD1,-,TRBV5-4,TRBJ2-2,TGTGCCAGCAGGACAGGGCCGAACACCGGGGAGCTGTTTTTT,CASRTGPNTGELFF
TRBD2,-,TRBV27,TRBJ2-2,TGTGCCAGCAGTCGGGGGGGCGGCAGGACCGGGGAGCTGTTTTTT,CASSRGGGRTGELFF
TRBD1,-,TRBV7-3,TRBJ2-3,TGTGCCAGCAGCTACCTCGGGACAGCAGGGACAGATACGCAGTATTTT,CASSYLGTAGTDTQYF
TRBD1,-,TRBV29-1,TRBJ1-2,TGCAGCGTTGCCTCAGGGACAGGGGGCAGTTTCTGGTGGTATGGCTACACCTTC,CSVASGTGGSFWWYGYTF
-,-,TRBV5-6,TRBJ2-4,TGTGCCAGCAGCTTGGGGGGCCGAACGTGGGCCAAAAACATTCAGTACTTC,CASSLGGRTWAKNIQYF
-,few,TRBV6-1,TRBJ2-7,TGTGCCAGCAGTGAAATGGCGGCAGGGACCTACGAGCAGTACTTC,CASSEMAAGTYEQYF
TRBD1,-,TRBV30,TRBJ1-2,TGTGCCTGGAGCGACAGGGCCCACCCTTACTATGGCTACACCTTC,CAWSDRAHPYYGYTF
TRBD1,-,TRBV19,TRBJ2-1,TGTGCCACCTCCGGGACAGGGGGCCCCTACAATGAGCAGTTCTTC,CATSGTGGPYNEQFF
TRBD2,-,TRBV2,TRBJ2-7,TGTGCCAGAGGACTAGCGGGACTCAACGAGCAGTACTTC,CARGLAGLNEQYF
-,-,TRBV6-5,TRBJ2-3,TGTGCCAGCAGGCAGCCAGGGGGCACAGATACGCAGTATTTT,CASRQPGGTDTQYF
-,-,TRBV5-1,TRBJ1-5,TGCGCCAGCAGAGACATGCCTTATAGCAATCAGCCCCAGCATTTT,CASRDMPYSNQPQHF
-,-,TRBV4-1,TRBJ1-2,TGCGCCAGCAGCCAAGGGAGGTACAGCCTCTATGGCTACACCTTC,CASSQGRYSLYGYTF
-,-,TRBV5-6,TRBJ2-1,TGTGCCAGCAGCTTATGGTTAGCGGCCCACTACAATGAGCAGTTCTTC,CASSLWLAAHYNEQFF
-,-,TRBV7-2,TRBJ1-1,TGTGCCAGCAGTCCGGACCTAAAGGGGTGGGGGAACACTGAAGCTTTCTTT,CASSPDLKGWGNTEAFF
TRBD1,-,TRBV19,TRBJ1-2,TGTGCCAGTAGTAGGGGACAGGGAGGCCTGGATGGCTACACCTTC,CASSRGQGGLDGYTF
-,-,TRBV20-1,TRBJ1-1,TGCAGTGCTAGTCGGTTGGACGGGGAGAACACTGAAGCTTTCTTT,CSASRLDGENTEAFF
-,-,TRBV5-1,TRBJ1-2,TGCGCCAGCAGCGTACAGGGAGGGGACGGCTACACCTTC,CASSVQGGDGYTF
-,-,TRBV9,TRBJ2-5,TGTGCCAGCAGCCCTCTGGCGGTCGGGTCCCACGAGACCCAGTACTTC,CASSPLAVGSHETQYF
-,once,TRBV18,TRBJ1-5,TGTGCCAGCTCACCAGACGGACAGCCCAATCAGCCCCAGCATTTT,CASSPDGQPNQPQHF
-,-,TRBV7-8,TRBJ1-4,TGTGCCAGCAGCTCCCCGGCAAGGGGCGTCGTGCGAGAAAAACTGTTTTTT,CASSSPARGVVREKLFF
TRBD1,-,TRBV28,TRBJ1-4,TGTGCCAGCAGTTATTACCTACAGGGGGCTTGGGAAAAACTGTTTTTT,CASSYYLQGAWEKLFF
-,-,TRBV21-1,TRBJ2-6,TGTGCCTACGGGGGGGCCAACGTCCTGACTTTC,CAYGGANVLTF
-,few,TRBV15,TRBJ1-6,TGTGCCACCAGCTCACAGGTGAATTCACCCCTCCACTTT,CATSSQVNSPLHF
-,few,TRBV18,TRBJ2-7,TGTGCCAGCTCACCACAACAGACCTACGAGCAGTACTTC,CASSPQQTYEQYF
TRBD1,-,TRBV3-1/TRBV3-2,TRBJ2-7,TGTGCCAGCAGCCAAGATTGGGGACAGGGGGTATTAATCGAGCAGTACTTC,CASSQDWGQGVLIEQYF
TRBD2,-,TRBV7-9,TRBJ2-1,TGTGCCAGCAGCCGATGGGAAAGCGGGGAAAGGGGCAATGAGCAGTTCTTC,CASSRWESGERGNEQFF
TRBD1,-,TRBV6-1,TRBJ2-7,TGTGCCAGCAGTGATAGGGGGCGCGTATCCCACGAGCAGTACTTC,CASSDRGRVSHEQYF
-,-,TRBV27,TRBJ2-1,TGTGCCAGCAGTTTACAACCAGGGGGAGGATACAATGAGCAGTTCTTC,CASSLQPGGGYNEQFF
-,once,TRBV5-1,TRBJ2-7,TGCGCCAGCAGCGCCGACACTCACGAGCAGTACTTC,CASSADTHEQYF
-,-,TRBV10-1,TRBJ1-4,TGCGCCAGCAGCCCAGGAGGTGGTGAAAAACTGTTTTTT,CASSPGGGEKLFF
-,-,TRBV27,TRBJ2-1,TGTGCCAGCGGGACAGAGGGACTCCCAAATGAGCAGTTCTTC,CASGTEGLPNEQFF
-,-,TRBV7-9,TRBJ2-7,TGTGCCAGCAGCTTAGTAACCTACGAGCAGTACTTC,CASSLVTYEQYF
TRBD2,-,TRBV7-9,TRBJ2-5,TGTGCCAGCAGCTTCGGGACTAGCGGGGGGAGGCAAGAGACCCAGTACTTC,CASSFGTSGGRQETQYF
TRBD1,-,TRBV28,TRBJ1-2,TGTGCCAGTTACACACAGGGGCCCACCTATGGCTACACCTTC,CASYTQGPTYGYTF
TRBD2,few,TRBV4-1,TRBJ2-2,TGCGCCAGCAGCCCCCTGGGGTTAGCGGGGTACACCGGGGAGCTGTTTTTT,CASSPLGLAGYTGELFF
TRBD2,-,TRBV9,TRBJ2-3,TGTGCCAGCAGCGTCGGACTAGCGGGGTTCACAGATACGCAGTATTTT,CASSVGLAGFTDTQYF
TRBD1,-,TRBV5-1,TRBJ2-7,TGCGCCAGCAGCTTAGGACAGGGGTTGTACGAGCAGTACTTC,CASSLGQGLYEQYF
TRBD1,-,TRBV5-1,TRBJ2-7,TGCGCCAGCGCTGAGGGGGCGCGGATCCACGAGCAGTACTTC,CASAEGARIHEQYF
TRBD2,-,TRBV10-3,TRBJ2-5,TGTGCCATCAGTACCCCCCGCGGTAGCGGGGGGGGTCTGCAAGAGACCCAGTACTTC,CAISTPRGSGGGLQETQYF
-,-,TRBV27,TRBJ1-3,TGTGCCAGCCGACCGACAGGCCGAAACACCATATATTTT,CASRPTGRNTIYF
TRBD2,-,TRBV19,TRBJ2-1,TGTGCCAGTAGTATCGGCGGGGGGGCCTACAATGAGCAGTTCTTC,CASSIGGGAYNEQFF
-,-,TRBV5-8,TRBJ1-3,TGTGCCAGCAGCCGACAGCCGCCCGACTCTGGAAACACCATATATTTT,CASSRQPPDSGNTIYF
-,-,TRBV28,TRBJ2-5,TGTGCCAGCAGTTCGAGGCTTCGCCGAGAGACCCAGTACTTC,CASSSRLRRETQYF
-,-,TRBV6-2/TRBV6-3,TRBJ2-5,TGTGCCAGCAGTTACGGAGGGACCCTGTACCAAGAGACCCAGTACTTC,CASSYGGTLYQETQYF